This TCR beta chain was identified in a study of CD8 T cells in ankylosing spondylitis. Whole-study findings and limits: Ankylosing spondylitis blood appeared to be characterized by a TCR beta motif of about eight highly homologous variants. The disease-linked clones had a CD8+ phenotype and low blood frequencies. Disease-linked clones reportedly concentrated significantly in matched ankylosing spondylitis synovial fluid.

This clonotype was seen a handful of times. Its antigen is unknown. Germline V CDR1 and CDR2: SGHTA, FQGTGA. The CDR3 runs 13 residues. Trimming took off 5 bases at V and 6 bases at J, with 11 bases between the two ends. Preparation of TCR beta libraries was done by quantitative 5'-RACE with molecular barcodes. TCRdb called the 5' RACE reads again in MiXCR, with one record for every CDR3 protein. The profile covers about 330,000 distinct CDR3 sequences, with roughly 8% appearing a single time and 13% to 15% taken by the ten largest. V and J are TRBV7-3 and TRBJ2-1, with D possibly matching TRBD2 (5 bases). The sequenced sample consisted of blood, either unsorted or a sorted T cell fraction (not recorded which). This clonotype was sampled from a male donor with ankylosing spondylitis. The CDR3 region is CASSLTRGNEQFF. CDR3 sequence (DNA): TGTGCCAGCAGCCTTACACGGGGCAATGAGCAGTTCTTC.